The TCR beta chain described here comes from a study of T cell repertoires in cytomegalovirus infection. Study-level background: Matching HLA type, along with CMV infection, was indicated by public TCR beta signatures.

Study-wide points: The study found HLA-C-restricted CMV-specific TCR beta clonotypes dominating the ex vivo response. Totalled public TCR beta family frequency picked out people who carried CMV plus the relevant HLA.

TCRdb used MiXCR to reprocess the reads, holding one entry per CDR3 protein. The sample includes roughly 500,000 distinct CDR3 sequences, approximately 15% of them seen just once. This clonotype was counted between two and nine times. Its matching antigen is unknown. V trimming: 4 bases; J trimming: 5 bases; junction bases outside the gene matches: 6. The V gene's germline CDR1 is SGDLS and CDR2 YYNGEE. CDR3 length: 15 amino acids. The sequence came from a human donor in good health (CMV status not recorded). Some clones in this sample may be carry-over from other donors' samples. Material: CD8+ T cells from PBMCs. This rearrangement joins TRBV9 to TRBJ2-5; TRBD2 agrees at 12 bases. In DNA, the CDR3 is TGTGCCAGCAGCACCTGGACTAGCGGGGTCGAGACCCAGTACTTC. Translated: CASSTWTSGVETQYF.